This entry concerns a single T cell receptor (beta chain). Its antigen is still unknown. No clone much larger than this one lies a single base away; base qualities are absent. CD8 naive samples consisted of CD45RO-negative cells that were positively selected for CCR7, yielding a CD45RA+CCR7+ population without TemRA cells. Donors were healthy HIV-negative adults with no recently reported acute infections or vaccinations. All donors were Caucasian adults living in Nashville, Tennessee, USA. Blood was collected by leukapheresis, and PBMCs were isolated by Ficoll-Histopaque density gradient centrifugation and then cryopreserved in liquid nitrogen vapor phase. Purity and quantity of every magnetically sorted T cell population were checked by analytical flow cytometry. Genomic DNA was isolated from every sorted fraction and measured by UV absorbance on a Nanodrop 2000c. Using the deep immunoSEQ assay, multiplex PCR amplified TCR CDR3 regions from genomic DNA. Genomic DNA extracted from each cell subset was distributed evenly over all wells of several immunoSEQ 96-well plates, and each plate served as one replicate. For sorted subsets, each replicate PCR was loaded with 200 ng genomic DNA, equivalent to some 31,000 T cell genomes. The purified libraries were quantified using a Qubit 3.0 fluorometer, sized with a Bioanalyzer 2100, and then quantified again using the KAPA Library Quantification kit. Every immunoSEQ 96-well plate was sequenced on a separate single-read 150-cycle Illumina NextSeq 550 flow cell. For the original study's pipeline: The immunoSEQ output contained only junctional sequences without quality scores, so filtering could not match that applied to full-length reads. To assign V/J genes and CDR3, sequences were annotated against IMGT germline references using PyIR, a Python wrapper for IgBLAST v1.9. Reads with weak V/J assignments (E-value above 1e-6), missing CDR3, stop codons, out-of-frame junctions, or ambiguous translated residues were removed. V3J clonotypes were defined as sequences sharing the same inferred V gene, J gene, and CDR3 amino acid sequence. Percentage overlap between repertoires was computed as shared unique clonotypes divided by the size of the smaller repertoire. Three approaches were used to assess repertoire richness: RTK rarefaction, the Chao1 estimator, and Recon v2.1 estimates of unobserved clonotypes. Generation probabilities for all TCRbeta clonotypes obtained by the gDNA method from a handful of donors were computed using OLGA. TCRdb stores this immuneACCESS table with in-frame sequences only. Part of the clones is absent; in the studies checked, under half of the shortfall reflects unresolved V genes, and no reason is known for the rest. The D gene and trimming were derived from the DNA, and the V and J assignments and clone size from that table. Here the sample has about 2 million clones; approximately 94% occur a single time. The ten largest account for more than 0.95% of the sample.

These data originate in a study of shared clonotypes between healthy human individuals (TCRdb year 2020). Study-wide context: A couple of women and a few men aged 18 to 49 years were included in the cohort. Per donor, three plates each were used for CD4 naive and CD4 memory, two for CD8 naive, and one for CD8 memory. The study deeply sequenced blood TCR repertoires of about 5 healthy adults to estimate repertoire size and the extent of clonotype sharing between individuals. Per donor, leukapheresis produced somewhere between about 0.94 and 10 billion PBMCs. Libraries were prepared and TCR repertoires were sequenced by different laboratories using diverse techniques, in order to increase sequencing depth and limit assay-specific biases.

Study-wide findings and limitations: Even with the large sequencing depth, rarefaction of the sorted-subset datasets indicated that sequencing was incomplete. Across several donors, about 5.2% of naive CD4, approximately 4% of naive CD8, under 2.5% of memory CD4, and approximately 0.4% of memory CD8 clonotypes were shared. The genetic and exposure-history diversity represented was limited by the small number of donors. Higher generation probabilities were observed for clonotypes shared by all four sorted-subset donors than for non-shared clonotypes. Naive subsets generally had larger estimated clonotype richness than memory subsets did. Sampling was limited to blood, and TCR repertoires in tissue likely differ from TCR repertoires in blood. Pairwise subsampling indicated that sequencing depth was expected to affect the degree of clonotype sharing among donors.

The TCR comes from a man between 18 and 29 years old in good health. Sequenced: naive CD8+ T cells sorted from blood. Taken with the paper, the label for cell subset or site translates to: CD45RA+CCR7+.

The nucleotide sequence is TGTGCCAGCTCCTTGATACTCGGTGGGGACAGCTTTGCCACTGAAGCTTTCTTT. Its product reads: CASSLILGGDSFATEAFF. The V and J segments used are TRBV18 and TRBJ1-1, and 7 junctional nucleotides match TRBD1. Trimming accounts for 6 bases at V and 4 bases at J, while the number of junction bases matched to no gene is 20. Per the germline V gene, KGHSH is the CDR1 and LQKENI is the CDR2. Counted from cysteine to phenylalanine, this CDR3 has 18 amino acids. Of all the DNA, just the CDR3 is kept, 54 bases in frame from base 1. Supplemented by the reference TRBV18 and TRBJ1-1 proteins around the CDR3, the complete variable domain is NAGVMQNPRHLVRRRGQEARLRCSPMKGHSHVYWYRQLPEEGLKFMVYLQKENIIDESGMPKERFSAEFPKEGPSILRIQQVVRGDSAAYFCASSLILGGDSFATEAFFGQGTRLTVV.